Each of the 10 T cell receptor beta chains below was sequenced from the same sample in a study of identical twins. TCRdb re-derived calls from the 5' RACE reads in MiXCR, one entry per CDR3 protein. The data contain a few hundred thousand distinct CDR3 sequences, 9% to 10% of them singletons. The same sample was also used in a study of yellow fever vaccine responses in identical twins.

The specimen sequenced was PBMCs. These TCRs come from a woman aged 18-35 years in good health.

The chain is built from TRBV18 and TRBJ2-5; 7 bases line up with TRBD2. CDR1 KGHSH and CDR2 LQKENI come from the germline V gene. Germline trimming cut 2 bases from V and 5 bases from J; bases unmatched to any gene: 11. The CDR3 is 16 residues long. The CDR3 DNA reads as TGTGCCAGCTCACCATTGGCTAGCGGCTTCTCGGAGACCCAGTACTTC. It translates to CASSPLASGFSETQYF.

This chain uses TRBV2 with TRBJ1-2; D ambiguous. There are 12 residues in the CDR3. The V gene's germline CDR1 is SNHLY and CDR2 FYNNEI. Trimming shortened V by 4 bases and J by 12 bases, and 15 bases separated the two germline ends. CDR3 bases: TGTGCCAGCAGTGTAACGGTTGGAGGGAACACCTTC. It yields the protein CASSVTVGGNTF.

This clonotype came up many times. The chain employs TRBV10-3 and TRBJ2-3; D not resolved. The germline V gene has CDR1 ENHRY and CDR2 SYGVKD. The CDR3 is 12 residues long. Trimming took off 6 bases at V and 0 bases at J, with 4 bases between the two ends. CDR3 in amino acids: CAISDSTDTQYF. The CDR3 DNA follows: TGTGCCATCAGCGATAGCACAGATACGCAGTATTTT.

The chain links TRBV7-3 to TRBJ2-1; 13 positions agree with TRBD2. This CDR3 is built from 14 residues. The V gene end was trimmed by 6 bases and the J gene end by 14 bases; junction bases not matched to a gene: 10. Germline loops: CDR1 SGHTA, CDR2 FQGTGA. The CDR3 DNA sequence: TGTGCCAGCAGTTCAGGGACTAGCGGGGCCTCCGAGTTCTTC. Translated, it gives CASSSGTSGASEFF.

This clonotype showed up just a few times. The V and J genes are TRBV5-1 and TRBJ2-7; D is undetermined. The V gene's germline CDR1 is SGHRS and CDR2 YFSETQ. Trimming cost V 3 bases and J 3 bases, with 16 bases left between them. The CDR3 has 15 amino acids. CDR3 sequence reads: CASSYEGRKSYEQYF. As DNA, the CDR3 is TGCGCCAGCAGCTACGAAGGACGGAAAAGCTACGAGCAGTACTTC. The full variable domain, in which reference TRBV5-1 and TRBJ2-7 provide the parts outside the CDR3, is KAGVTQTPRYLIKTRGQQVTLSCSPISGHRSVSWYQQTPGQGLQFLFEYFSETQRNKGNFPGRFSGRQFSNSRSEMNVSTLELGDSALYLCASSYEGRKSYEQYFGPGTRLTVT.

This clonotype was detected only a few times. This rearrangement joins TRBV5-1 to TRBJ2-5, with TRBD2 matching over 13 bases. The CDR3 loop spans 18 amino acids. V lost 2 bases and J lost 1; bases outside the gene matches: 8. The V gene's germline CDR1 is SGHRS and CDR2 YFSETQ. CDR3 in DNA: TGCGCCAGCAGCTTTACTAGCGGGAGGGCGCTCGGCCAAGAGACCCAGTACTTC. Translated: CASSFTSGRALGQETQYF.

This clonotype has at least ten counts. The genes are TRBV12-3 or TRBV12-4 and TRBJ2-3; 9 bases are a match to TRBD2. Losses at the gene ends were 4 bases for V and 3 bases for J; bases not matched to a gene: 5. The CDR3 extends over 15 amino acids. CDR3 sequence reads: CASSSSSGITDTQYF. The CDR3 DNA follows: TGTGCCAGCAGTTCCTCTAGCGGGATTACAGATACGCAGTATTTT.

This clonotype was detected many times. The rearrangement uses TRBV12-3 or TRBV12-4 and TRBJ2-1; D uncertain. The CDR3 is made up of 15 amino acids. V dropped 0 bases and J dropped 7 bases, with 13 bases sitting between them. The CDR3: CASSLAGSPRNEQFF. For the CDR3, the DNA is TGTGCCAGCAGTTTAGCGGGATCACCTCGAAATGAGCAGTTCTTC.

This clonotype was counted at least ten times. The chain joins TRBV30 to TRBJ2-7; D gene ambiguous. Trimming took 3 bases from V and 3 from J, leaving 21 bases between them. The V gene's germline CDR1 is GTSNPN and CDR2 SVGIG (reference sequence). This CDR3 comprises 16 residues. CDR3 in DNA: TGTGCCTGGAGCGTGTATTCCGTAGCAGATCGCTACGAGCAGTACTTC. Translated: CAWSVYSVADRYEQYF.

This clonotype appeared a few times. The V and J genes are TRBV5-4 and TRBJ2-5; D might be TRBD1 (5 bases). CDR1 is SGHNT, CDR2 YYREEE, per germline (reference sequence). This CDR3 comprises 14 residues. V was pared by 4 bases and J by 5 bases, with 15 bases between. This chain's CDR3 is CASSLYDRMETQYF. CDR3 sequence (DNA): TGTGCCAGCAGCCTATATGACAGAATGGAGACCCAGTACTTC.